This T cell receptor beta chain was recorded in a study of cytomegalovirus exposure and HLA in healthy donors. Study-level findings and limits: Rarity marked most TCR sequences, yet some public TCRs occurred in many donors. A previous analysis found most TCR beta V segments productive roughly 87% or roughly 30% of the time. One variant, a missense change in DCLRE1C, was linked in a later analysis to TCR beta V- and J-gene trimming. As a later analysis showed, several of the most significant clusters appeared to be linked to common viral pathogens.

Trimming cost V 5 bases and J 4 bases; bases outside gene matches: 7. Germline V CDR1 and CDR2: SGHTA, FQGNSA. The CDR3 runs 15 residues. This clone was counted once. Its antigen is as yet unknown. 60 Vbeta and 13 Jbeta primers were used in PCR. Only in-frame clones appear in the TCRdb table, and some are missing; sequencing was by immunoSEQ multiplex PCR. The sample carries more than 95,000 clones, 60% to 80% recorded once. The sequenced material came from PBMCs. This TCR came from a man aged 25 to 40 in good health and CMV-seronegative. This chain uses TRBV7-2 with TRBJ2-5; TRBD1 matches 10 bases. The chain's CDR3 is CASSPRTGGRETQYF. As DNA, the CDR3 is TGTGCCAGCAGCCCACGGACAGGGGGTAGAGAGACCCAGTACTTC.